This T cell receptor (beta chain) is drawn from a study of radiation and T cells in renal cell carcinoma. The protocol was immunoSEQ multiplex PCR, while the TCRdb copy is restricted to in-frame clones and leaves out a portion. Here the sample spans tens of thousands of clones, around four fifths being singletons. Concerning this clone: Its antigen is not identified.

There are 17 residues in the CDR3. V dropped 2 bases and J dropped 6; count of bases not matched to a gene: 12. From germline, CDR1 is SGHNT and CDR2 YYREEE (reference sequence). Study-wide points: From baseline, blood top tumor clonotypes peaked at 2 weeks post-radiation. Pretreatment tumor biopsies were lacking, so baseline clonotypes are unknown.

The time point denotes: blood 4 weeks post-SBRT, at nephrectomy. Treatment specified: 15 Gy SBRT to primary tumor, nephrectomy 4 weeks later. Nephrectomy followed 15 Gy stereotactic body radiation by 4 weeks. Radiation-treated patients gave blood at baseline, week 2 and week 4. V gene TRBV5-4 combines with J gene TRBJ2-1, with 9 bases fitting TRBD2. The sequence was collected from a man in his fifties or sixties with renal cell carcinoma. This specimen consisted of blood, obtained from a patient whose treatment included radiotherapy and nephrectomy. The CDR3 reads CASSFPTGGGAGNEQFF. Here the CDR3 DNA reads TGTGCCAGCAGCTTTCCTACGGGCGGGGGGGCTGGCAATGAGCAGTTCTTC. The full variable domain, its missing parts supplied by reference TRBV5-4 and TRBJ2-1, is ETGVTQSPTHLIKTRGQQVTLRCSSQSGHNTVSWYQQALGQGPQFIFQYYREEENGRGNFPPRFSGLQFPNYSSELNVNALELDDSALYLCASSFPTGGGAGNEQFFGPGTRLTVL.